Listed below are T cell receptor beta chains from one sample, sequenced in a study of shared clonotypes between healthy human individuals. Using immunoSEQ multiplex PCR, the repertoire was profiled, and TCRdb retains in-frame clones only, with some absent. The sample has around 2.1 million clones, approximately 94% seen once. Sequencing was carried out using naive CD8+ T cells from PBMCs. The source is a man aged 18-30 years in good health. Some clones in this sample may be carry-over from other donors' samples. Both conserved end residues are part of each CDR3. The D gene is left open where the match is weak. The size field is filled for only some rows; it gives once, few, many or a size class.

. | TRBJ1-5 | TRBV7-8 | TRBD1 | TGTGCCAGCAGCTTAGGGGACAGACGACGCTTTAGCAATCAGCCCCAGCATTTT | CASSLGDRRRFSNQPQHF
. | TRBJ1-5 | TRBV19 | . | TGTGCCAGTAGGTTGGTTGATAGCAATCAGCCCCAGCATTTT | CASRLVDSNQPQHF
few | TRBJ2-1 | TRBV7-9 | . | TGTGCCAGCAGCTTACTGGCCATCGATGAGCAGTTCTTC | CASSLLAIDEQFF
. | TRBJ2-5 | TRBV7-9 | . | TGTGCCAGCAGCGATGGACAGTCTCGGGAGACCCAGTACTTC | CASSDGQSRETQYF
. | TRBJ2-7 | TRBV7-9 | TRBD1 | TGTGCCAGCAGCGCGAGGGGACAGGGCCTTTGGGAGCAGTACTTC | CASSARGQGLWEQYF
. | TRBJ2-1 | TRBV6-4 | TRBD2 | TGTGCCAGCAGTGAGAGAGGGACTAGTTTCAGTGAGCAGTTCTTC | CASSERGTSFSEQFF
. | TRBJ2-3 | TRBV28 | TRBD2 | TGTGCCAGCACCTTAATCCCTAGTGCGGGAGGCGGGTCAGATACGCAGTATTTT | CASTLIPSAGGGSDTQYF
once | TRBJ1-4 | TRBV9 | . | TGTGCCAGCAGCCTCATGGGGGGGGTTGGCGAAAAACTGTTTTTT | CASSLMGGVGEKLFF
. | TRBJ1-5 | TRBV16 | . | TGTGCCAGCAGCCAATGGGAAAGGGCTAGCAATCAGCCCCAGCATTTT | CASSQWERASNQPQHF
. | TRBJ1-6 | TRBV28 | TRBD1 | TGTGCCAGCAGCCCAGGACAGGGCCTCCACTTT | CASSPGQGLHF
. | TRBJ2-7 | TRBV5-6 | TRBD2 | TGTGCCAGCAGCTTGTATTTGCGGGAGGGCCGTGTCCCCTACGAGCAGTACTTC | CASSLYLREGRVPYEQYF